The source of this T cell receptor (beta chain) is a study of breast tumors, draining lymph nodes, adjacent tissues. The germline V and J ends were trimmed by 2 bases and 6 bases, with 11 bases remaining between them. Germline CDR1 is LNHDA and CDR2 is SQIVND (reference sequence). The CDR3 extends over 14 amino acids. Breast cancer patients provided tissue from their axillary draining lymph nodes. Via MiXCR, TCRdb re-called the multiplex PCR reads, giving one row per CDR3 protein. The sample carries 290,000 or so distinct CDR3 sequences, around 30% recorded once. This clonotype has at least ten counts.

The chain uses TRBV19 and TRBJ1-5; possible D gene TRBD1, 6 bases. The sample was axillary lymph node tissue. The sequence was collected from a female donor with breast cancer. Some clones in this sample may be carry-over from other donors' samples. The CDR3 region is CASSIIGGPQPQHF. CDR3 DNA: TGTGCCAGTAGTATAATAGGGGGGCCTCAGCCCCAGCATTTT.